This TCR beta chain was retrieved from a study of blood T cell repertoires in COVID-19 (TCRdb year 2020). A note on the overall study: Samples from collaborators originated in the United States, Italy and Spain and spanned both the acute and convalescent phases of COVID-19. The prospective study material was composed of cDNA or gDNA derived from T cells, B-cell-depleted T cells, or PBMCs. The dataset comprised deeply sampled blood TCRbeta repertoires from subjects exposed to, actively infected with, or recovered from COVID-19. The repertoires were made available in a free public database intended to serve as a resource for research on the immune response to SARS-CoV-2. The samples were drawn from the first 160 participants of the ongoing ImmuneRACE study and from 1,254 subjects provided by 6 global collaborators. Nearly every sample came with metadata listing a de-identified subject ID, COVID-19 status, age in years and sex. Where HLA class I and class II types were available, the types were taken from metadata supplied by the sample provider, not from assay-based typing.

As to this clone: Its antigen remains undetermined. Base qualities are not at hand, and no much larger clone is one base apart.

What the study reported, not specific to this receptor: How much clinical and demographic metadata was included differed by source and by participant, and the metadata was provided uncurated.

Whole blood was collected in K2EDTA tubes by collaborating institutions according to the institutions' own protocols. For TCRbeta analysis, collaborators shipped samples as frozen whole blood, isolated PBMCs, or DNA extracted from either of those sample types. TCRbeta CDR3 regions were amplified from genomic DNA by means of the immunoSEQ Assay, a bias-controlled multiplex PCR. The published analysis was carried out like this. The number of nucleated cells in each sample was estimated from the amplification of reference gene primers within the assay. To quantify the absolute abundance of each unique TCRbeta CDR3 rearrangement, sequence reads were collapsed and filtered. For each sample, productive Simpson clonality was calculated as the square root of Simpson's diversity index over productive rearrangements. TCRdb mirrors the immuneACCESS table, restricted to in-frame sequences. Some clones are absent from its copies; in checked studies, under half trace to an unresolved V gene, and the reason for the others is unknown. V, J and clone size are taken as reported in that table, and D and trimming were inferred from the DNA itself. The sample contains some 120,000 clones, approximately 90% of them found a single time. About 20% of the sample comes from the top ten.

CDR1 SGDLS and CDR2 YYNGEE were looked up in the germline V gene. The CDR3 spans 18 residues, from the cysteine through the phenylalanine. Just the 54-base CDR3 DNA is kept, in frame starting at base 1. Trimming takes 1 base off V and 4 bases off J; junction bases not matched to a gene: 13. The sample comprised peripheral blood. The chain uses TRBV9 and TRBJ2-3; 9 central nucleotides agree with TRBD2. The sequence was collected from a human donor with acute or convalescent COVID-19. The donor label of this sample is uncertain. The CDR3 has the sequence CASSVKSVAGGKSDTQYF. The sequenced DNA: TGTGCCAGCAGCGTAAAGTCAGTCGCGGGAGGGAAGTCAGATACGCAGTATTTT.